What follows are 13 T cell receptor beta chains derived from one specimen sequenced in a study of blood T cell repertoires in COVID-19. Here immunoSEQ multiplex PCR was the method, and the copy in TCRdb shows in-frame clones only, minus some. The table includes approximately 190,000 clones, roughly 80% detected once. Specimen: peripheral blood. The receptors were sampled from a woman aged 25-40 years with acute or convalescent COVID-19.

This chain uses TRBV7-2 with TRBJ1-1, with TRBD1 as a possible D gene (5 bases). The V end was cut by 5 bases, the J end by 6 bases, with 16 bases between. CDR3 length equals 14 residues. The germline V gene encodes CDR1 SGHTA and CDR2 FQGNSA. CDR3 sequence (DNA): TGTGCCAGCAGCCAACCGCAGGGAGGCGCTGAAGCTTTCTTT. Its translation: CASSQPQGGAEAFF.

The chain joins TRBV30 to TRBJ2-7, with 9 nucleotides matching TRBD1. The CDR3 consists of 14 residues. V shed 5 bases, J shed 4 bases, and the junction held 9 bases outside the gene matches. CDR1 and CDR2 from the germline V gene are GTSNPN and SVGIG (reference sequence). The CDR3 reads CAWGSGTGPYEQYF. As DNA, the CDR3 is TGTGCCTGGGGCTCCGGGACAGGGCCATACGAGCAGTACTTC.

This clone was seen only once. This chain joins TRBV7-2 and TRBJ2-1; the match to TRBD2 covers 8 bases. Germline trimming cut 5 bases from V and 5 bases from J; bases unmatched to any gene: 14. Germline values: CDR1 SGHTA, CDR2 FQGNSA. CDR3 length: 17 residues. The CDR3 DNA is TGTGCCAGCAGCAGAAATGCCGGGACTAGAGTAGACAATGAGCAGTTCTTC. Translated: CASSRNAGTRVDNEQFF.

The chain uses TRBV19 and TRBJ2-6; D perhaps matches TRBD1 (6 bases). V was pared by 7 bases and J by 1 base, with 11 bases between. Germline V gene sequence: CDR1 LNHDA, CDR2 SQIVND (reference sequence). CDR3 length: 15 amino acids. The CDR3 nucleotides are TGTGCCAGTACCGTTCAGGGGTCTGGGGCCAACGTCCTGACTTTC. Translation: CASTVQGSGANVLTF.

The CDR3 protein is CASSQAGGVGYEQYF. CDR3 in DNA: TGTGCCAGCAGCCAAGCGGGGGGTGTTGGATACGAGCAGTACTTC. The V gene is TRBV4-2, the J gene TRBJ2-7; the match to TRBD2 covers 7 bases. Unmatched junction bases numbered 7, after V lost 1 base and J lost 4 bases. CDR1 LGHNA and CDR2 YNFKEQ come from the germline V gene. The CDR3 runs 15 residues.

The chain is built from TRBV15 and TRBJ1-1; D remains ambiguous. The CDR3 covers 15 residues. Germline lookup yields CDR1 LNHNV and CDR2 YYDKDF (reference sequence). Trimming stripped 1 base from V and 4 bases from J, with 13 bases between. DNA of the CDR3: TGTGCCACCAGCAGAGCCGGGGTTTATAGCACTGAAGCTTTCTTT. It codes for CATSRAGVYSTEAFF.

Only one count was recorded for this clone. The chain uses TRBV6-2 or TRBV6-3 and TRBJ2-5, with 8 bases aligning to TRBD1. The CDR3 spans 14 residues. CDR1 and CDR2 from the germline V gene are MNHEY and SVGEGT. J lost 2 bases, V lost 4 bases, and 3 bases had no gene match. CDR3 nucleotide sequence: TGTGCCAGCAGTTTGAGACAGGGGCAAGAGACCCAGTACTTC. As protein: CASSLRQGQETQYF.

This clone showed up just once. The chain links TRBV11-2 to TRBJ1-6; D is perhaps TRBD1 (5 bases). With 2 bases removed from V and 9 bases from J, the gap between germline ends came to 8 bases. This CDR3 is 13 amino acids long. Germline V gives CDR1 SGHAT, CDR2 FQNNGV. CDR3 in DNA: TGTGCCAGCAGCTTATCCGGGGGTTCACCCCTCCACTTT. It is translated as CASSLSGGSPLHF.

This chain joins TRBV4-2 and TRBJ1-1, with 8 bases fitting TRBD1. This CDR3 region has 15 residues. CDR1 LGHNA and CDR2 YNFKEQ come from the germline V gene. V was pared by 1 base and J by 4 bases, with 5 bases of the junction left unmatched. The CDR3 DNA reads TGTGCCAGCAGCCAAGCGGACAGGGCGGCCACTGAAGCTTTCTTT. This encodes CASSQADRAATEAFF.

This clone was observed once. V usage is TRBV7-2 and J usage is TRBJ2-1, with TRBD2 matching 8 bases. V was pared by 4 bases and J by 15 bases, with 5 bases of the junction left unmatched. The CDR3 length is 11 residues. Germline lookup yields CDR1 SGHTA and CDR2 FQGNSA. CDR3 in DNA: TGTGCCAGCAGCTCAGCGGGGGCCCGGTTCTTC. It codes for CASSSAGARFF. Full variable domain (rest looked up from reference TRBV7-2 and TRBJ2-1): GAGVSQSPSNKVTEKGKDVELRCDPISGHTALYWYRQSLGQGLEFLIYFQGNSAPDKSGLPSDRFSAERTGGSVSTLTIQRTQQEDSAVYLCASSSAGARFFGPGTRLTVL.

This clone occurred once. This chain joins TRBV9 and TRBJ2-2, with TRBD1 identical over 7 bases. There are 14 residues in the CDR3. The germline CDR1 and CDR2 sequences are SGDLS and YYNGEE. V shed 0 bases and J 7 bases; nucleotides not matched to a gene: 3. The CDR3 is CASSVEGGNGELFF. DNA for the CDR3: TGTGCCAGCAGCGTAGAAGGGGGCAACGGGGAGCTGTTTTTT. Complete variable domain (other parts from reference TRBV9 and TRBJ2-2): DSGVTQTPKHLITATGQRVTLRCSPRSGDLSVYWYQQSLDQGLQFLIQYYNGEERAKGNILERFSAQQFPDLHSELNLSSLELGDSALYFCASSVEGGNGELFFGEGSRLTVL.

The chain's CDR3 is CASSQGPQETQYF. In DNA, the CDR3 is TGTGCCAGCAGCCAGGGCCCACAAGAGACCCAGTACTTC. The chain recombines TRBV14 with TRBJ2-5, with D hard to call. In germline, CDR1 is SGHDN, CDR2 FVKESK. This CDR3 spans 13 amino acids. Deletions cut 3 bases from V and 2 bases from J, with 7 bases between.

The genes are TRBV6-5 and TRBJ2-2, with D possibly matching TRBD1 (6 bases). The germline V gene has CDR1 MNHEY and CDR2 SVGAGI. The CDR3 is 14 amino acids. V lost 6 bases, J lost 3 bases, and 11 bases lay in between. CDR3 protein: CASRTGSYTGELFF. In nucleotides, the CDR3 is TGTGCCAGCAGAACAGGGTCTTACACCGGGGAGCTGTTTTTT.